Below, 27 T cell receptor beta chains from the same sample are listed, as sequenced in a study of CD8 T cells in ankylosing spondylitis. TCRdb reanalysed the 5' RACE reads using MiXCR and keeps one entry per CDR3 protein. The table has about 140,000 distinct CDR3 sequences, 6.5% to 8.5% seen once; the top ten hold 6% to 9.5%. What was sequenced was synovial fluid, either unsorted or a sorted T cell fraction (not recorded which). These TCRs come from a male donor with ankylosing spondylitis.

This clonotype was detected ten times or more. The J gene is TRBJ1-2, the V gene TRBV18; 7 nucleotides line up with TRBD1. CDR1 and CDR2 (germline): KGHSH, LQKENI. There are 14 residues in the CDR3. V dropped 4 bases and J dropped 7; count of bases not matched to a gene: 9. CDR3 sequence reads: CASSQSGTDRGYTF. As DNA, the CDR3 is TGTGCCAGCTCACAATCGGGGACAGACCGTGGCTACACCTTC.

Notes on this clonotype: Here the CDR3 omits its conserved ending phenylalanine or tryptophan, so a read error is the likely source. This chain links TRBV4-3 with TRBJ2-1, with D hard to call. V was pared by 0 bases and J by 1 base, with 13 bases between. Germline values: CDR1 LGHNA, CDR2 YSLEER. CDR3 length: 17 residues. The CDR3 region has the DNA TGCGCCAGCAGCCAAGAGCCGGTAAGCTGGTCCTACAATGAGCAGTTCCTC. It yields the protein CASSQEPVSWSYNEQFL.

There are many counts of this clonotype. The chain recombines TRBV5-1 with TRBJ1-1; the D gene is possibly TRBD1 (5 bases). The CDR3 runs to 16 residues. V dropped 0 bases and J dropped 4 bases, with 16 bases sitting between them. The germline V gene encodes CDR1 SGHRS and CDR2 YFSETQ. The CDR3 sequence: CASSLDGQGLITEAFF. As DNA, the CDR3 is TGCGCCAGCAGCTTGGATGGGCAGGGTCTCATCACTGAAGCTTTCTTT. The full variable domain, in which reference TRBV5-1 and TRBJ1-1 provide the parts outside the CDR3, is KAGVTQTPRYLIKTRGQQVTLSCSPISGHRSVSWYQQTPGQGLQFLFEYFSETQRNKGNFPGRFSGRQFSNSRSEMNVSTLELGDSALYLCASSLDGQGLITEAFFGQGTRLTVV.

This chain uses TRBV6-2 or TRBV6-3 with TRBJ2-2; tentatively, D is TRBD1 (5 bases). The germline gives CDR1 MNHEY, CDR2 SVGEGT. The CDR3 length is 18 residues. Trimming removed 4 bases at V and 3 bases at J, with 21 bases between. The chain's CDR3 is CASSSLGRGRDHTGELFF. Here the CDR3 DNA reads TGTGCCAGCAGTTCCCTGGGAAGGGGCAGGGATCACACCGGGGAGCTGTTTTTT.

This clonotype was found many times. This rearrangement joins TRBV7-9 to TRBJ2-1, with TRBD2 matching 8 bases. V lost 7 bases, J lost 8 bases, and 7 bases stayed unmatched. Germline loops: CDR1 SEHNR, CDR2 FQNEAQ (reference sequence). The CDR3 has 13 residues. CDR3 sequence: CASTDSGNDEQFF. CDR3 bases: TGTGCCAGCACCGATAGCGGGAACGATGAGCAGTTCTTC.

This clonotype was seen many times. The chain couples TRBV18 to TRBJ2-2; the D is unclear. The CDR3 loop spans 13 amino acids. Germline V gene sequence: CDR1 KGHSH, CDR2 LQKENI. V lost 4 bases and J 7 bases, leaving 10 bases between the germline ends. The CDR3 region is CASSREFSGELFF. The CDR3 DNA sequence: TGTGCCAGCTCACGGGAATTCAGCGGGGAGCTGTTTTTT.

This clonotype was detected only a few times. The gene calls are TRBV6-5 and TRBJ2-7; 12 bases fit TRBD2. The J segment lost 7 bases and the V segment lost 0 bases, leaving 4 bases of the junction unmatched. Germline CDR1 and CDR2: MNHEY and SVGAGI. The CDR3 sequence is 15 residues long. CDR3 nucleotide sequence: TGTGCCAGCAGTTACTCTGGGACTAGCGGGCGAGAGCAGTACTTC. Encoded protein: CASSYSGTSGREQYF.

At least ten counts were recorded for this clonotype. J is TRBJ2-7 and V is TRBV5-1; the D call may be TRBD1 or TRBD2 (7 bases each). V was pared by 4 bases and J by 6 bases, with 20 bases between. Looked up from germline, CDR1 is SGHRS and CDR2 is YFSETQ. The CDR3 is made up of 15 amino acids. The CDR3 loop reads CASSPRQGGFAEQYF. CDR3 DNA sequence: TGCGCCAGCAGCCCTCGACAGGGAGGGTTTGCCGAGCAGTACTTC. The full variable domain, rest sourced from reference TRBV5-1 and TRBJ2-7, is KAGVTQTPRYLIKTRGQQVTLSCSPISGHRSVSWYQQTPGQGLQFLFEYFSETQRNKGNFPGRFSGRQFSNSRSEMNVSTLELGDSALYLCASSPRQGGFAEQYFGPGTRLTVT.

There are many counts of this clonotype. The chain links TRBV4-2 to TRBJ1-1; maybe TRBD1 (5 bases). Between the trimmed V and J ends, which lost 3 bases and 1 base, there was a span of 9 bases. Germline V CDR1 and CDR2: LGHNA, YNFKEQ. This CDR3 spans 14 amino acids. This chain's CDR3 is CASSQWGENTEAFF. The DNA of the CDR3 is TGTGCCAGCAGCCAGTGGGGGGAGAACACTGAAGCTTTCTTT.

Only a few counts were recorded for this clonotype. The rearrangement joins TRBV29-1 to TRBJ2-1; TRBD1 or TRBD2 may be the D gene (5 bases each). CDR1 and CDR2 (germline): SQVTM, ANQGSEA. The V end was cut by 0 bases, the J end by 0 bases, with 18 bases between. The CDR3 extends over 18 amino acids. The CDR3 sequence is CSVEEALGAASSYNEQFF. DNA for the CDR3: TGCAGCGTTGAAGAGGCCCTCGGGGCGGCGAGCTCCTACAATGAGCAGTTCTTC.

This clonotype was seen a handful of times. The rearrangement links TRBV15 to TRBJ1-1; tentative D call: TRBD1 (5 bases). This CDR3 has 16 residues. Germline CDR1 and CDR2: LNHNV and YYDKDF (reference sequence). Trimming pared 1 base from V and 6 bases from J, leaving 18 bases between. The CDR3 DNA follows: TGTGCCACCAGCAGAGGTACCCAGGGAAATTTTGCTGAAGCTTTCTTT. Encoded protein: CATSRGTQGNFAEAFF.

This clonotype was counted at least ten times. The J gene is TRBJ1-4, the V gene TRBV11-2; D is possibly TRBD1 (5 bases). The CDR3 sequence is 15 residues long. The V gene's germline CDR1 is SGHAT and CDR2 FQNNGV. Deletions cut 4 bases from V and 0 bases from J, with 9 bases between. DNA of the CDR3: TGTGCCAGCAGCTATGACAGATCAACTAATGAAAAACTGTTTTTT. It encodes CASSYDRSTNEKLFF. Based on the CDR3 plus reference TRBV11-2 and TRBJ1-4, the full variable domain is EAGVAQSPRYKIIEKRQSVAFWCNPISGHATLYWYQQILGQGPKLLIQFQNNGVVDDSQLPKDRFSAERLKGVDSTLKIQPAKLEDSAVYLCASSYDRSTNEKLFFGSGTQLSVL.

This clonotype was seen repeatedly, ten times or more. The DNA for the CDR3 is TGTGCCATCAGTGACCCGGGTCGGGGACTAACTACCAATGAGCAGTTCTTC. It encodes CAISDPGRGLTTNEQFF. The chain carries TRBV10-3 and TRBJ2-1; 7 bases are shared with TRBD2. The CDR3 is made up of 17 amino acids. Germline lookup yields CDR1 ENHRY and CDR2 SYGVKD. With 3 bases clipped from V and 6 bases from J, the junction kept 14 bases outside the gene matches.

This clonotype appeared many times. The chain links TRBV28 to TRBJ2-5; D call uncertain. CDR3 length: 14 residues. V dropped 6 bases and J dropped 4 bases, with 15 bases sitting between them. The germline V gene has CDR1 MDHEN and CDR2 SYDVKM. This CDR3 is CASRERVVVETQYF. The CDR3, as DNA: TGTGCCAGCAGGGAACGGGTCGTCGTAGAGACCCAGTACTTC.

The chain combines TRBV28 with TRBJ2-3; 10 bases are shared with TRBD1. Germline values: CDR1 MDHEN, CDR2 SYDVKM. The junction had 7 bases not matched to a gene; V was cut back by 7 bases and J by 12 bases. This CDR3 comprises 12 residues. In nucleotides, the CDR3 is TGTGCCAGCATCCTAGGGACAGGGGATCAGTATTTT. This codes for CASILGTGDQYF.

This chain uses TRBV9 with TRBJ2-1; weak D call: TRBD2 (5 bases). From germline, CDR1 is SGDLS and CDR2 YYNGEE. CDR3 length: 15 amino acids. V lost 7 bases to trimming and J lost 0 bases, with 14 bases between them. The CDR3 loop reads CASGSLGSSYNEQFF. CDR3 nucleotide sequence: TGTGCCAGCGGCTCGCTGGGGAGCTCCTACAATGAGCAGTTCTTC.

This clonotype was counted many times. Written as DNA, the CDR3 is TGTGCCAGCAGCTTAGTAGAGGGTAGCAATCAGCCCCAGCATTTT. This gives the protein CASSLVEGSNQPQHF. The chain recombines TRBV7-6 with TRBJ1-5; D gene ambiguous. Trimming removed 1 base at V and 0 bases at J, with 7 bases between. The CDR3 consists of 15 residues. Germline V gives CDR1 SGHVS, CDR2 FNYEAQ.

This clonotype came up many times. The V gene is TRBV20-1, the J gene TRBJ1-1; D not certain. The germline V gene has CDR1 DFQATT and CDR2 SNEGSKA (reference sequence). The CDR3 has 11 amino acids. Written as DNA, the CDR3 is TGCACCGTTAGCTCACAGAATGAAGCTTTCTTT. Residues: CTVSSQNEAFF.

There are many counts of this clonotype. CDR3 DNA: TGTGCCAGCCACTTTGTGGGGGGCTTGAACACTGAAGCTTTCTTT. Its protein is CASHFVGGLNTEAFF. The chain links TRBV7-2 to TRBJ1-1; D perhaps matches TRBD1 (6 bases). This CDR3 region has 15 residues. V gave up 8 bases and J gave up 0 bases, with 16 bases separating them. Germline CDR1 SGHTA, CDR2 FQGNSA.

This clonotype was counted ten times or more. This chain connects TRBV9 to TRBJ1-1; no reliable D call. The CDR3 contains 15 residues. V lost 0 bases to trimming and J lost 2 bases, with 11 bases between them. Per the germline V gene, CDR1 is SGDLS and CDR2 is YYNGEE. Written as DNA, the CDR3 is TGTGCCAGCAGCGTAGTCTCCAACTCAAACACTGAAGCTTTCTTT. Encoded protein: CASSVVSNSNTEAFF.

The rearrangement links TRBV30 to TRBJ2-1; D unresolved. Trimming removed 1 base at V and 10 bases at J, with 14 bases between. Germline V gene lookup returns CDR1 GTSNPN and CDR2 SVGIG (reference sequence). The CDR3 loop spans 13 amino acids. The CDR3 DNA follows: TGTGCCTGGAGTGACGCAGCCGAAAGGGAGCAGTTCTTC. It encodes CAWSDAAEREQFF.

This clonotype was seen at least ten times. The V gene is TRBV9, the J gene TRBJ1-4, with 9 bases identical to TRBD1. V lost 4 bases, J lost 8 bases, and 6 bases stayed unmatched. This CDR3 comprises 14 residues. CDR1 SGDLS and CDR2 YYNGEE come from the germline V gene. For the CDR3, the DNA is TGTGCCAGCAGCCCTTGGACAGGGGACGAAAAACTGTTTTTT. Protein product: CASSPWTGDEKLFF.

This clonotype was seen many times. The rearrangement joins TRBV12-3 or TRBV12-4 to TRBJ1-1, with unresolved D. Trimming removed 6 bases at V and 6 bases at J, with 17 bases between. The CDR3 extends over 14 amino acids. The CDR3 loop is CASRDPGRVAEAFF. CDR3 nucleotides: TGTGCCAGCAGGGACCCTGGGCGGGTCGCTGAAGCTTTCTTT.

The chain joins TRBV6-1 to TRBJ1-2; weak D call: TRBD1 (6 bases). V lost 6 bases to trimming and J lost 5 bases, with 13 bases between them. The germline V gene has CDR1 MNHNS and CDR2 SASEGT. The CDR3 loop spans 13 amino acids. The CDR3 is CASRDQGTYGYTF. CDR3 in DNA: TGTGCCAGCAGGGACCAGGGGACTTATGGCTACACCTTC.

This chain links TRBV7-9 with TRBJ2-7, with 8 bases aligning to TRBD1. The CDR3 is 12 amino acids. J was trimmed by 6 bases and V by 9 bases; bases with no gene match: 7. CDR1 is SEHNR, CDR2 FQNEAQ, per germline (reference sequence). For the CDR3, the DNA is TGTGCCAGTGGGACAGGTAAAGGCGAGCAGTACTTC. It is translated as CASGTGKGEQYF.

This chain connects TRBV7-9 to TRBJ2-7, with 8 nucleotides matching TRBD1. The CDR3 has 15 amino acids. V dropped 2 bases and J dropped 5; count of bases not matched to a gene: 8. Germline CDR1 and CDR2: SEHNR and FQNEAQ (reference sequence). CDR3 bases: TGTGCCAGCAGCTTAAACAGGGGGTTAAGAGACGAGCAGTACTTC. This encodes CASSLNRGLRDEQYF.

This clonotype was counted between two and nine times. The CDR3 DNA reads TGCGCCAGCAGTACCTTGGGAGAGCGTGAAGCTTTCTTT. This translates into CASSTLGEREAFF. The V call is TRBV10-2, the J call TRBJ1-1; D gene ambiguous. Trimming took off 5 bases at V and 7 bases at J, with 14 bases between the two ends. The CDR3 has 13 residues. Germline values: CDR1 WSHSY, CDR2 SAAADI.